These T cell receptor beta chains were read from a single sample in a study of cytomegalovirus exposure and HLA in healthy donors. TCRdb keeps only in-frame clones here, not all; method: immunoSEQ multiplex PCR. The table has some 170,000 clones, about 95% seen once; the top ten hold more than 0.7%. The sample comprised PBMCs. The receptor source for this set is a woman aged 18-35 years in good health and CMV-seronegative. The CDR3 runs from the conserved cysteine through the conserved F or W. Each record gives: D gene, clone size, V gene, J gene, CDR3 DNA, CDR3 protein. D genes are given only for firm matches. Expanded clones are given a class, and other clones once, few, many or no size at all.

NA	NA	TRBV6-5	TRBJ2-3	TGTGCCAGCAGTACACGGGAATTAGATACGCAGTATTTT	CASSTRELDTQYF
TRBD2	few	TRBV29-1	TRBJ2-5	TGCAGCGCCGTCCCGGGGGGGACCCGCCGGGAGACCCAGTACTTC	CSAVPGGTRRETQYF
TRBD2	NA	TRBV7-3	TRBJ2-1	TGTGCCAGCAGCTTAGCGGGGGCCTACAATGAGCAGTTCTTC	CASSLAGAYNEQFF
NA	NA	TRBV27	TRBJ2-3	TGTGCCAGCAGCCGGGGGGCGGGCACAGATACGCAGTATTTT	CASSRGAGTDTQYF
TRBD1	NA	TRBV25-1	TRBJ2-5	TGTGCCAGCAGTTCCCCGGACAGGGGGCTGGAAGAGACCCAGTACTTC	CASSSPDRGLEETQYF
TRBD1	NA	TRBV18	TRBJ2-1	TGTGCCAGCTCATTTGGGGGACAGGGCTACAATGAGCAGTTCTTC	CASSFGGQGYNEQFF
NA	NA	TRBV4-1	TRBJ2-5	TGCGCCAGCAGCCAAGATTCTACTGAGCAAGAGACCCAGTACTTC	CASSQDSTEQETQYF
NA	NA	TRBV21-1	TRBJ2-7	TGTGCCAGCAGCAACTCACAGGGCGACACGAGCTCCTACGAGCAGTACTTC	CASSNSQGDTSSYEQYF
TRBD2	NA	TRBV13	TRBJ2-3	TGTGCCAGCAGCCTTTGGACTAGCGGGGGACATACGCAGTATTTT	CASSLWTSGGHTQYF
NA	NA	TRBV18	TRBJ1-2	TGTGCCAGCTCACCACCGGGACTGGACTATGGCTACACCTTC	CASSPPGLDYGYTF
TRBD2	NA	TRBV5-1	TRBJ2-5	TGCGCCAGCAGCTTGATTGGCCTAGCGGCACAAGAGACCCAGTACTTC	CASSLIGLAAQETQYF
TRBD2	NA	TRBV9	TRBJ2-3	TGTGCCAGCAGCCCAACTAGCGGAGCCACAGATACGCAGTATTTT	CASSPTSGATDTQYF
TRBD2	NA	TRBV4-2	TRBJ2-1	TGTGCCAGCAGCCAAGAGTACGCTAGCGGGGGGCGATACAATGAGCAGTTCTTC	CASSQEYASGGRYNEQFF
NA	NA	TRBV7-7	TRBJ2-3	TGTGCTAGCAGCTTAGGTCTTTTCACAGATACGCAGTATTTT	CASSLGLFTDTQYF
NA	NA	TRBV4-2	TRBJ1-5	TGTGCCAGCAGCCAAGACCTGATCGGAGGTAGCAATCAGCCCCAGCATTTT	CASSQDLIGGSNQPQHF
NA	NA	TRBV27	TRBJ1-6	TGTGCCAGCAGTTTAGGGGCCAGGGCAAATTCACCCCTCCACTTT	CASSLGARANSPLHF
TRBD2	NA	TRBV7-9	TRBJ2-7	TGTGCCAGCAGCTTAGGGACTAGGTACGAGCAGTACTTC	CASSLGTRYEQYF
NA	NA	TRBV13	TRBJ1-1	TGTGCCAGCAGCTTAACAGGGAACACTGAAGCTTTCTTT	CASSLTGNTEAFF
TRBD1	NA	TRBV6-8	TRBJ1-2	TGTGCCAGCAAGGGACAGGGGGCTAACTATGGCTACACCTTC	CASKGQGANYGYTF
NA	NA	TRBV11-1	TRBJ2-5	TGTGCCAGCAGCTTCCCGCGGGGCGCGGAGACCCAGTACTTC	CASSFPRGAETQYF
NA	NA	TRBV7-9	TRBJ1-5	TGTGCCAGCAGCTTATGTCAGTTCAATCAGCCCCAGCATTTT	CASSLCQFNQPQHF
NA	NA	TRBV5-1	TRBJ1-4	TGCGCCAGCAGCTTGGGCCCCCGAGGTAATGAAAAACTGTTTTTT	CASSLGPRGNEKLFF
NA	NA	TRBV7-9	TRBJ2-7	TGTGCCAGCAGGGACGGCAGGGGCTACTACGAGCAGTACTTC	CASRDGRGYYEQYF
NA	NA	TRBV10-3	TRBJ1-1	TGTGCCATCAGTGACGGGAACACTGAAGCTTTCTTT	CAISDGNTEAFF
TRBD1	NA	TRBV19	TRBJ2-2	TGTGCCAGTAGTGCACAGGGGTACACCGGGGAGCTGTTTTTT	CASSAQGYTGELFF
NA	NA	TRBV6-5	TRBJ1-2	TGTGCCAGCAGAGTTGGACAGCGGGGCTACACCTTC	CASRVGQRGYTF
TRBD1	NA	TRBV11-1	TRBJ1-1	TGTGCCAGCAGCGCGGACAGGGCCATCATGAACACTGAAGCTTTCTTT	CASSADRAIMNTEAFF
NA	NA	TRBV4-2	TRBJ2-7	TGTGCCAGCAGCCAAGATGTAGGGGCTCAGCAGTACTTC	CASSQDVGAQQYF
TRBD1	NA	TRBV27	TRBJ2-2	TGTGCCAGCAGTTATCGACAGGGGGCGGGGACCGGGGAGCTGTTTTTT	CASSYRQGAGTGELFF
TRBD1	NA	TRBV29-1	TRBJ2-4	TGCAGCGTTGCGTCGGGACAGGGGATTTCGGGCATTCAGTACTTC	CSVASGQGISGIQYF
TRBD2	NA	TRBV18	TRBJ2-1	TGTGCCAGCTCAGTAGCGGGGGTGTCCTACAATGAGCAGTTCTTC	CASSVAGVSYNEQFF
NA	NA	TRBV5-1	TRBJ2-3	TGCGCCAGCAGCTTCAGGCCCACTAGCACAGATACGCAGTATTTT	CASSFRPTSTDTQYF
NA	few	TRBV19	TRBJ1-6	TGTGCCACCACAGGGAATAATTCACCCCTCCACTTT	CATTGNNSPLHF
NA	NA	TRBV23-1	TRBJ1-5	TGCGCCAGCAGTCCCAATCACCCCAGGGGCATCCATTATAGCAATCAGCCCCAGCATTTT	CASSPNHPRGIHYSNQPQHF
TRBD2	NA	TRBV7-9	TRBJ2-5	TGTGCCAGCAGCTTTGGTAGGGTTGGCGGGGGGAATTCTGGAGAGACCCAGTACTTC	CASSFGRVGGGNSGETQYF
NA	NA	TRBV27	TRBJ2-7	TGTGCCTCCCGCCCGAGGATGAACTACGAGCAGTACTTC	CASRPRMNYEQYF
TRBD1	NA	TRBV5-1	TRBJ1-4	TGCGCCAGCAGCTTGTATGGGACAGGGCTCGAAAAACTGTTTTTT	CASSLYGTGLEKLFF
NA	once	TRBV9	TRBJ2-5	TGTGCCAGCAGCGTAGCTGGACTTCAAGAGACCCAGTACTTC	CASSVAGLQETQYF
NA	once	TRBV5-3	TRBJ2-4	TGTGCCAGAAACAAACAGGGTTCAGGGCTTCTGACCAAAAACATTCAGTACTTC	CARNKQGSGLLTKNIQYF
TRBD1	NA	TRBV6-5	TRBJ2-1	TGTGCCAGCAGTTACGCCCCAGGGGGCGCCGACAATGAGCAGTTCTTC	CASSYAPGGADNEQFF
TRBD2	NA	TRBV4-1	TRBJ2-4	TGCGCCAGCAGCCAGGGAACTAGCGGGGGGGCCGGTAAAAACATTCAGTACTTC	CASSQGTSGGAGKNIQYF
NA	NA	TRBV18	TRBJ2-7	TGTGCCAGCTCACCGAGCCGGTCATACGAGCAGTACTTC	CASSPSRSYEQYF
NA	NA	TRBV5-4	TRBJ2-7	TGTGCCAGCAGCTTGGGGAGGGCAGAGCCCTACTACGAGCAGTACTTC	CASSLGRAEPYYEQYF
TRBD2	NA	TRBV7-2	TRBJ2-3	TGTGCCAGCAGCTTCAGAGCGGGGGGAACCCTCACAGATACGCAGTATTTT	CASSFRAGGTLTDTQYF
TRBD1	NA	TRBV30	TRBJ2-7	TGTGCCTGGAAAAAACCGGACAGGGTAAACGAGCAGTACTTC	CAWKKPDRVNEQYF
TRBD2	NA	TRBV7-9	TRBJ2-1	TGTGCCAGCAGCTTGGGACCCGAGCGTCGGGCGGGGGGCCGCGGTGAGCAGTTCTTC	CASSLGPERRAGGRGEQFF
NA	NA	TRBV18	TRBJ1-3	TGTGCCAGCTCAAACCAAGGGGTTGTCGGAAACACCATATATTTT	CASSNQGVVGNTIYF
NA	NA	TRBV6-1	TRBJ1-1	TGTGCCAGCAGTCCTTACCGGGACAAGAACACTGAAGCTTTCTTT	CASSPYRDKNTEAFF
NA	once	TRBV6-5	TRBJ1-3	TGTGCCAGCAGTTATAAGGGAGTAGGAAACACCATATATTTT	CASSYKGVGNTIYF
TRBD1	NA	TRBV29-1	TRBJ2-7	TGCAGCGTTGAAGTGGACAGGGCCTACGAGCAGTACTTC	CSVEVDRAYEQYF